This T cell receptor beta chain derives from a study of Graves' ophthalmopathy and Graves' hyperthyroidism. This clonotype was observed many times. Amplification from RNA transcripts yielded the TCR beta CDR3 regions. The first round was an RT-PCR with HTBI primers, and the second round was a multiplex PCR. TCRdb called the multiplex PCR reads again in MiXCR, with one record for every CDR3 protein. This table holds about 740,000 distinct CDR3 sequences, roughly two fifths found once. Material for sequencing was peripheral blood. This receptor was identified in an adult man with Graves' ophthalmopathy.

Here the CDR3 DNA reads TGTGCCAGTAGGAGGGACAGAAATCAGCCCCAGCATTTT. Protein sequence: CASRRDRNQPQHF. The rearrangement links TRBV19 to TRBJ1-5; 7 nucleotides agree with TRBD1. The V and J ends lost 6 bases and 4 bases, in that order; junction bases with no gene match: 3. Germline-derived CDR1 and CDR2 are LNHDA and SQIVND (reference sequence). This CDR3 has 13 residues.